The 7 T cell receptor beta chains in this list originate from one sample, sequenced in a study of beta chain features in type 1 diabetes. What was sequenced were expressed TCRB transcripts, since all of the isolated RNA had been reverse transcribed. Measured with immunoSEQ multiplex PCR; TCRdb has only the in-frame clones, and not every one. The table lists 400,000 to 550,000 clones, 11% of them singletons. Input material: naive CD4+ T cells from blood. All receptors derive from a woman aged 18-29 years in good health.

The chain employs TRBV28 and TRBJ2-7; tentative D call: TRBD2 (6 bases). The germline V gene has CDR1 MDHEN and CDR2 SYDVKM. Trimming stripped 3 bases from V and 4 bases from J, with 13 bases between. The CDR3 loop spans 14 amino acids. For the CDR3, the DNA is TGTGCCAGCAGTTTGGGGGGAGCCACGTACGAGCAGTACGTC. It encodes CASSLGGATYEQYV.

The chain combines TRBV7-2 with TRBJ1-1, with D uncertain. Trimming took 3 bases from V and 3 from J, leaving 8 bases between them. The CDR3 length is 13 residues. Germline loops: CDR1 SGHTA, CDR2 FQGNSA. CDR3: CASSFLGYTEAFF. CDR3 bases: TGTGCCAGCAGCTTCTTAGGGTACACTGAAGCTTTCTTT.

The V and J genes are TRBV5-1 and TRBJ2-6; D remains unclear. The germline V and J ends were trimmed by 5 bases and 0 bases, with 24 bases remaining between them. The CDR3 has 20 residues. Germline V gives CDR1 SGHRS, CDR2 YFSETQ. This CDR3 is CASSRPEQLPPFSGANVLTF. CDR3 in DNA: TGCGCCAGCAGTCGTCCGGAACAGCTTCCTCCCTTCTCTGGGGCCAACGTCCTGACTTTC. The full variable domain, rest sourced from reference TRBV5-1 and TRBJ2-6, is KAGVTQTPRYLIKTRGQQVTLSCSPISGHRSVSWYQQTPGQGLQFLFEYFSETQRNKGNFPGRFSGRQFSNSRSEMNVSTLELGDSALYLCASSRPEQLPPFSGANVLTFGAGSRLTVL.

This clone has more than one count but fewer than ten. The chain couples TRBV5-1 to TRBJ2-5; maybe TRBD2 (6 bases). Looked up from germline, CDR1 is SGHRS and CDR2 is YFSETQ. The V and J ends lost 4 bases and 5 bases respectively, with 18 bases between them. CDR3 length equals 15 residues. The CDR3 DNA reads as TGCGCCAGCAGCCCAAGGTTGCGCGGGGAGGAGACCCAGTACTTC. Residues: CASSPRLRGEETQYF.

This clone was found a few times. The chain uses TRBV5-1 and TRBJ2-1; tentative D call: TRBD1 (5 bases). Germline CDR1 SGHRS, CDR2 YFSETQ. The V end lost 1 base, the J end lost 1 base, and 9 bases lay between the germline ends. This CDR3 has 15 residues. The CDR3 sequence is CASSLYSGSYNEQFF. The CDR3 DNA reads TGCGCCAGCAGCTTGTATTCAGGGTCCTACAATGAGCAGTTCTTC.

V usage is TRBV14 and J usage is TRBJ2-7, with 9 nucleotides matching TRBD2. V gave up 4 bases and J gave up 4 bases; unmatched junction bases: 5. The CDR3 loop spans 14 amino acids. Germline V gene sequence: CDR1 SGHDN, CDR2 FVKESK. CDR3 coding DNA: TGTGCCAGCAGCCTCGCTAGCGGGGCGTACGAGCAGTACGTC. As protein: CASSLASGAYEQYV.

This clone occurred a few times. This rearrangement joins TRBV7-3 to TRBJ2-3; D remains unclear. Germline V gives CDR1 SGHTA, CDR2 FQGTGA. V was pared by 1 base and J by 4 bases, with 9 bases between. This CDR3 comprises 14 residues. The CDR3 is CASSLRIDADTQYF. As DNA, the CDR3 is TGTGCCAGCAGCTTAAGGATAGATGCAGATACGCAGTATTTT.